Following are 31 T cell receptor beta chains from one sample sequenced in a study of blood T cell repertoires in COVID-19. Here immunoSEQ multiplex PCR was the method, and the copy in TCRdb shows in-frame clones only, minus some. Seen here are roughly 140,000 clones, 70% to 85% observed once, and the top ten hold 1.5% to 2%. Sequenced sample: PBMCs or T cells enriched from blood (not recorded which). Receptors originate from a woman between 18 and 30 years old who had been exposed to COVID-19.

The chain carries TRBV5-1 and TRBJ1-1; TRBD1 agrees at 11 bases. Germline lookup yields CDR1 SGHRS and CDR2 YFSETQ. The CDR3 length is 17 residues. After removal of 4 bases from V and 0 bases from J, the junction contained 8 bases not matched to a gene. Here the CDR3 reads CASSPIWTGGMNTEAFF. The CDR3 region has the DNA TGCGCCAGCAGCCCCATCTGGACAGGGGGCATGAACACTGAAGCTTTCTTT.

This chain connects TRBV10-3 to TRBJ1-4; 7 bases line up with TRBD1. The J segment lost 6 bases and the V segment lost 3 bases, leaving 4 bases of the junction unmatched. The CDR3 has 14 amino acids. Looked up from germline, CDR1 is ENHRY and CDR2 is SYGVKD. CDR3 nucleotide sequence: TGTGCCATCAGTGATGGACAGGATGATGAAAAACTGTTTTTT. The encoded protein is CAISDGQDDEKLFF.

Here the CDR3 reads CACSGTGTYNSPLHF. CDR3 in DNA: TGTGCCTGCTCCGGGACAGGGACCTATAATTCACCCCTCCACTTT. The V call is TRBV30, the J call TRBJ1-6; TRBD1 agrees at 9 bases. Germline CDR1 reads GTSNPN; CDR2 reads SVGIG (reference sequence). This CDR3 is 15 amino acids long. V lost 6 bases and J lost 2; bases outside the gene matches: 5.

The chain couples TRBV7-9 to TRBJ2-7; 12 bases line up with TRBD2. This CDR3 is built from 16 residues. The J segment lost 3 bases and the V segment lost 5 bases, leaving 8 bases of the junction unmatched. Looked up from germline, CDR1 is SEHNR and CDR2 is FQNEAQ (reference sequence). CDR3 coding DNA: TGTGCCAGCAGCCTGATTCCGACTAGCGGGAGCTACGAGCAGTACTTC. Its translation is CASSLIPTSGSYEQYF.

This clone appeared once. The chain uses TRBV5-1 and TRBJ2-7; no definite D call. V gave up 0 bases and J gave up 1 base, with 5 bases separating them. The CDR3 is 13 residues long. Germline V gene lookup returns CDR1 SGHRS and CDR2 YFSETQ. The DNA for the CDR3 is TGCGCCAGCAGCTTGGGAGCATCCTACGAGCAGTACTTC. Amino acid sequence: CASSLGASYEQYF.

This chain uses TRBV29-1 with TRBJ2-3; 10 positions match TRBD2. Germline CDR1 is SQVTM and CDR2 is ANQGSEA. V was clipped by 4 bases and J by 1 base; unmatched bases: 5. The CDR3 is 15 amino acids. CDR3 sequence reads: CSVVRLAGGTDTQYF. In DNA, the CDR3 is TGCAGCGTTGTCCGCCTAGCGGGAGGCACAGATACGCAGTATTTT.

The rearrangement links TRBV18 to TRBJ2-7, with D unresolved. Trimming pared 0 bases from V and 2 bases from J, leaving 8 bases between. The CDR3 runs to 14 residues. Germline V gives CDR1 KGHSH, CDR2 LQKENI. The CDR3 protein is CASSPPAKPYEQYF. The CDR3, as DNA: TGTGCCAGCTCACCACCGGCCAAACCCTACGAGCAGTACTTC.

The rearrangement uses TRBV11-2 and TRBJ2-5; D remains unclear. The DNA end lines up better with TRBJ2-7; the J call may be wrong. There are 11 residues in the CDR3. Germline V gives CDR1 SGHAT, CDR2 FQNNGV. The CDR3, as DNA: TGTGCCAGCAGCCACAACTACGAGCAGTACTTC. Amino acids: CASSHNYEQYF.

The rearrangement joins TRBV7-2 to TRBJ2-2, with 7 bases identical to TRBD2. Trimming took 3 bases from V and 1 from J; bases not matched to a gene: 5. Germline-derived CDR1 and CDR2 are SGHTA and FQGNSA. There are 16 residues in the CDR3. CDR3 nucleotide sequence: TGTGCCAGCAGCTTCAGGCTAGCGGTGAACACCGGGGAGCTGTTTTTT. This sequence encodes CASSFRLAVNTGELFF. Filled out from reference TRBV7-2 and TRBJ2-2, the complete variable domain reads GAGVSQSPSNKVTEKGKDVELRCDPISGHTALYWYRQSLGQGLEFLIYFQGNSAPDKSGLPSDRFSAERTGGSVSTLTIQRTQQEDSAVYLCASSFRLAVNTGELFFGEGSRLTVL.

The rearrangement links TRBV30 to TRBJ1-2, with D maybe TRBD1 (6 bases). CDR1 and CDR2 (germline): GTSNPN, SVGIG (reference sequence). The CDR3 is 14 residues long. Deletions cut 3 bases from V and 2 bases from J, with 13 bases between. CDR3 nucleotide sequence: TGTGCCTGGAGCTTAGACAGGCCCAACTATGGCTACACCTTC. Encoded protein: CAWSLDRPNYGYTF.

The genes are TRBV5-1 and TRBJ2-5; 7 bases are a match to TRBD2. This CDR3 has 13 residues. The trim removed 3 bases at V and 5 bases at J, leaving 4 bases unmatched. The germline gives CDR1 SGHRS, CDR2 YFSETQ. The CDR3, as DNA: TGCGCCAGCAGCTGGGACTATGGGGAGACCCAGTACTTC. Encoded protein: CASSWDYGETQYF.

This rearrangement joins TRBV11-2 to TRBJ2-2, with 12 nucleotides matching TRBD2. Germline CDR1 is SGHAT and CDR2 is FQNNGV. This CDR3 spans 16 amino acids. Trimming removed 1 base from V and 6 bases from J; junction bases left unmatched: 3. CDR3 bases: TGTGCCAGCAGCTTAGCGACTAGCGGGAGACCCGGGGAGCTGTTTTTT. Protein product: CASSLATSGRPGELFF. Looking up the rest from reference TRBV11-2 and TRBJ2-2 gives the full variable domain: EAGVAQSPRYKIIEKRQSVAFWCNPISGHATLYWYQQILGQGPKLLIQFQNNGVVDDSQLPKDRFSAERLKGVDSTLKIQPAKLEDSAVYLCASSLATSGRPGELFFGEGSRLTVL.

This clone showed up just a few times. V and J are TRBV27 and TRBJ1-5; tentatively, D is TRBD1 (5 bases). V dropped 5 bases and J dropped 4 bases, with 15 bases sitting between them. The germline gives CDR1 MNHEY, CDR2 SMNVEV (reference sequence). This CDR3 comprises 15 residues. This CDR3 is CASSPNPTENQPQHF. The CDR3 nucleotides are TGTGCCAGCAGTCCCAACCCGACAGAGAATCAGCCCCAGCATTTT.

The chain couples TRBV7-3 to TRBJ2-1; tentative D call: TRBD1 (5 bases). CDR3 length: 15 amino acids. Trimming removed 0 bases from V and 9 bases from J, with 15 bases in between. From germline, CDR1 is SGHTA and CDR2 FQGTGA. CDR3 nucleotide sequence: TGTGCCAGCAGCTTAACTTTAGGGCAGGGTAGTGAGCAGTTCTTC. Translation: CASSLTLGQGSEQFF.

The gene calls are TRBV19 and TRBJ1-1; the match to TRBD1 covers 8 bases. The V gene's germline CDR1 is LNHDA and CDR2 SQIVND (reference sequence). CDR3 length: 15 residues. J gave up 0 bases and V 2 bases, and 2 bases lay outside the gene matches. In nucleotides, the CDR3 is TGTGCCAGTAGTATACTGGACAGGGTGAACACTGAAGCTTTCTTT. Translated, it gives CASSILDRVNTEAFF.

The rearrangement joins TRBV7-9 to TRBJ1-1, with 12 positions matching TRBD1. Germline CDR1 is SEHNR and CDR2 is FQNEAQ (reference sequence). V trimming: 0 bases; J trimming: 4 bases; junction bases outside the gene matches: 9. The CDR3 contains 18 residues. CDR3 nucleotide sequence: TGTGCCAGCAGCTTAGCTCCACCGGGACAGGGGGCGCGCACTGAAGCTTTCTTT. It yields the protein CASSLAPPGQGARTEAFF.

The chain joins TRBV27 to TRBJ2-1; weak D call: TRBD2 (6 bases). CDR3 length: 12 residues. Germline V gene sequence: CDR1 MNHEY, CDR2 SMNVEV (reference sequence). V lost 5 bases and J 6 bases, leaving 8 bases between the germline ends. CDR3 region: CASSLGGNEQFF. CDR3 nucleotides: TGTGCCAGCAGTCTGGGGGGCAATGAGCAGTTCTTC.

The chain carries TRBV18 and TRBJ1-6, with 9 bases fitting TRBD1. V shed 2 bases and J 6 bases; nucleotides not matched to a gene: 5. This CDR3 has 16 residues. In germline, CDR1 is KGHSH, CDR2 LQKENI. The CDR3 DNA reads TGTGCCAGCTCACCATCGAACAGGGGGCTTAATTCACCCCTCCACTTT. It translates to CASSPSNRGLNSPLHF.

The rearrangement links TRBV5-1 to TRBJ1-3; D unclear. V was pared by 0 bases and J by 0 bases, with 7 bases between. The CDR3 is made up of 15 amino acids. In germline, CDR1 is SGHRS, CDR2 YFSETQ. As DNA, the CDR3 is TGCGCCAGCAGCTTGGAGCACTACTCTGGAAACACCATATATTTT. It is translated as CASSLEHYSGNTIYF.

The chain recombines TRBV7-3 with TRBJ2-7; D is possibly TRBD2 (6 bases). This CDR3 has 15 residues. Germline assignment: CDR1 SGHTA and CDR2 FQGTGA. V dropped 5 bases and J dropped 0 bases, with 14 bases sitting between them. CDR3 bases: TGTGCCAGCAGCCGCGGGGACGGCTACTCCTACGAGCAGTACTTC. As protein: CASSRGDGYSYEQYF.

V and J are TRBV7-9 and TRBJ2-7; possibly TRBD1 for D (6 bases). Per the germline V gene, CDR1 is SEHNR and CDR2 is FQNEAQ (reference sequence). The CDR3 loop spans 15 amino acids. The V end was cut by 3 bases, the J end by 4 bases, with 16 bases between. The CDR3 loop is CASSFDAGELYEQYF. In nucleotides, the CDR3 is TGTGCCAGCAGCTTTGATGCAGGGGAATTGTACGAGCAGTACTTC. The full variable domain, completed using reference TRBV7-9 and TRBJ2-7, is DTGVSQNPRHKITKRGQNVTFRCDPISEHNRLYWYRQTLGQGPEFLTYFQNEAQLEKSRLLSDRFSAERPKGSFSTLEIQRTEQGDSAMYLCASSFDAGELYEQYFGPGTRLTVT.

This chain links TRBV5-4 with TRBJ2-7; TRBD2 matches at 11 bases. Germline values: CDR1 SGHNT, CDR2 YYREEE (reference sequence). CDR3 length: 15 amino acids. V gave up 4 bases and J gave up 6 bases; unmatched junction bases: 9. CDR3 bases: TGTGCCAGCAGCACCGGGACTAGCGGCGGCCTCGAGCAGTACTTC. Translated, it gives CASSTGTSGGLEQYF. Looking up the rest from reference TRBV5-4 and TRBJ2-7 gives the full variable domain: ETGVTQSPTHLIKTRGQQVTLRCSSQSGHNTVSWYQQALGQGPQFIFQYYREEENGRGNFPPRFSGLQFPNYSSELNVNALELDDSALYLCASSTGTSGGLEQYFGPGTRLTVT.

The chain links TRBV4-1 to TRBJ1-3; possible D gene TRBD1, 5 bases. Trimming removed 2 bases at V and 1 base at J, with 9 bases between. CDR3 length: 15 amino acids. Germline CDR1 and CDR2: MGHRA and YSYEKL. CDR3 DNA sequence: TGCGCCAGCAGCCAAAATAGGGGATCTGGAAACACCATATATTTT. Translation gives CASSQNRGSGNTIYF.

The chain links TRBV30 to TRBJ2-3; TRBD2 aligns across 11 bases. Per germline, CDR1 GTSNPN and CDR2 SVGIG (reference sequence). This CDR3 has 15 amino acids. V shed 2 bases and J 1 base; nucleotides not matched to a gene: 2. DNA of the CDR3: TGTGCCTGGAGTAAACTAGCGGGGGGCACAGATACGCAGTATTTT. This sequence encodes CAWSKLAGGTDTQYF.

The chain is built from TRBV5-6 and TRBJ2-1; 9 positions match TRBD1. Germline CDR1 SGHDT, CDR2 YYEEEE. The CDR3 spans 14 residues. V lost 6 bases to trimming and J lost 2 bases; unmatched junction nucleotides: 3. The CDR3 reads CASTRDRAYNEQFF. The DNA of the CDR3 is TGTGCCAGCACAAGGGACAGGGCCTACAATGAGCAGTTCTTC. The full variable domain, its missing parts supplied by reference TRBV5-6 and TRBJ2-1, is DAGVTQSPTHLIKTRGQQVTLRCSPKSGHDTVSWYQQALGQGPQFIFQYYEEEERQRGNFPDRFSGHQFPNYSSELNVNALLLGDSALYLCASTRDRAYNEQFFGPGTRLTVL.

The rearrangement links TRBV15 to TRBJ2-1; a possible D gene is TRBD2 (6 bases). V was pared by 2 bases and J by 4 bases, with 9 bases between. The V gene's germline CDR1 is LNHNV and CDR2 YYDKDF (reference sequence). The CDR3 has 14 amino acids. The CDR3 region is CATSRRGLYNEQFF. The CDR3 DNA reads as TGTGCCACCAGCAGACGGGGACTTTACAATGAGCAGTTCTTC.

The rearrangement joins TRBV28 to TRBJ1-3; D remains ambiguous. The V gene lost 5 bases and the J gene lost 3 bases, with 14 bases spanning the gap. This CDR3 comprises 15 residues. CDR1 is MDHEN, CDR2 SYDVKM, per germline. CDR3 amino acids: CASSGVLAFGNTIYF. The CDR3 nucleotides read TGTGCCAGCAGTGGGGTCTTAGCGTTTGGAAACACCATATATTTT.

The CDR3 nucleotides are TGTGCCAGCAGCTCTATAGCGGGAGAAACGGTAGGGAACGAGCAGTACTTC. It translates to CASSSIAGETVGNEQYF. This sequence joins TRBV7-9 and TRBJ2-7, with 9 nucleotides matching TRBD2. The CDR3 has 17 residues. Germline V lookup: CDR1 SEHNR, CDR2 FQNEAQ (reference sequence). V dropped 4 bases and J dropped 5; count of bases not matched to a gene: 15. Full variable domain (outside the CDR3, taken from reference TRBV7-9 and TRBJ2-7): DTGVSQNPRHKITKRGQNVTFRCDPISEHNRLYWYRQTLGQGPEFLTYFQNEAQLEKSRLLSDRFSAERPKGSFSTLEIQRTEQGDSAMYLCASSSIAGETVGNEQYFGPGTRLTVT.

The rearrangement uses TRBV27 and TRBJ2-7; a weak D match, TRBD1 (5 bases). The CDR3 is 13 residues long. V was shortened by 5 bases and J by 0 bases, with 8 bases between the two germline ends. Germline V gene lookup returns CDR1 MNHEY and CDR2 SMNVEV (reference sequence). Here the CDR3 reads CASSITGSYEQYF. DNA of the CDR3: TGTGCCAGCAGTATAACAGGCTCCTACGAGCAGTACTTC.

This chain connects TRBV28 to TRBJ1-1, with no clear D. This CDR3 is 14 amino acids long. Trimming removed 3 bases at V and 1 base at J, with 9 bases between. CDR1 MDHEN and CDR2 SYDVKM come from the germline V gene. CDR3 in amino acids: CASSLSLPNTEAFF. DNA of the CDR3: TGTGCCAGCAGTTTGTCACTCCCGAACACTGAAGCTTTCTTT. The full variable domain, rest sourced from reference TRBV28 and TRBJ1-1, is DVKVTQSSRYLVKRTGEKVFLECVQDMDHENMFWYRQDPGLGLRLIYFSYDVKMKEKGDIPEGYSVSREKKERFSLILESASTNQTSMYLCASSLSLPNTEAFFGQGTRLTVV.

The chain combines TRBV2 with TRBJ1-4; D gene unclear. The germline CDR1 and CDR2 sequences are SNHLY and FYNNEI. CDR3 length equals 12 residues. V lost 5 bases, J lost 8 bases, and 9 bases lay in between. The DNA for the CDR3 is TGTGCCAGCAGTCGGTTGAGAGAAAAACTGTTTTTT. Its translation is CASSRLREKLFF.